This entry lists 22 T cell receptor beta chains sequenced from one sample in a study of OX40 agonist ivuxolimab in advanced cancers. Generated by immunoSEQ multiplex PCR, the TCRdb table keeps only in-frame clones and is missing some. The data hold roughly 72,000 clones, with over 75% observed a single time. The sequencing used CD4+ or CD8+ T cells sorted from blood, collected in a trial of the OX40 agonist ivuxolimab. Receptor source: an adult with an advanced solid tumor such as melanoma, head and neck, liver or kidney cancer.

This sequence joins TRBV27 and TRBJ2-3; unclear D gene. This CDR3 has 14 residues. V lost 5 bases, J lost 4 bases, and 13 bases lay in between. Per germline, CDR1 MNHEY and CDR2 SMNVEV (reference sequence). CDR3 coding DNA: TGTGCCAGCAGTCCTACCGCCCCCGCAGATACGCAGTATTTT. Translating gives CASSPTAPADTQYF.

This chain joins TRBV18 and TRBJ1-1; D unclear. The CDR3 runs to 14 residues. Germline CDR1 and CDR2: KGHSH and LQKENI. V lost 2 bases and J lost 6, with 13 bases in between. CDR3 protein: CASSPGKGRAEAFF. The CDR3 bases are TGTGCCAGCTCACCAGGGAAGGGTAGGGCTGAAGCTTTCTTT.

This chain links TRBV25-1 with TRBJ2-7; D might be TRBD2 (6 bases). This CDR3 has 12 amino acids. Trimming left V 4 bases short and J 2 bases short, with 6 bases between. Per germline, CDR1 MGHDK and CDR2 SYGVNS. The CDR3 loop reads CASSGGAYEQYF. The DNA of the CDR3 is TGTGCCAGCAGTGGGGGGGCCTACGAGCAGTACTTC.

This rearrangement joins TRBV5-1 to TRBJ2-3; D ambiguous. Per the germline V gene, CDR1 is SGHRS and CDR2 is YFSETQ. V lost 4 bases, J lost 2 bases, and 11 bases lay in between. The CDR3 length is 14 residues. The CDR3 here is CASSVDTLTDTQYF. DNA for the CDR3: TGCGCCAGCAGCGTCGACACCCTCACAGATACGCAGTATTTT.

The chain joins TRBV14 to TRBJ2-7; D remains unclear. The CDR3 totals 15 residues. Germline V lookup: CDR1 SGHDN, CDR2 FVKESK. The V and J ends lost 0 bases and 1 base respectively, with 10 bases between them. In DNA form, the CDR3 reads TGTGCCAGCAGCCAAGATCCAGAATCTTCCTACGAGCAGTACTTC. Translated: CASSQDPESSYEQYF.

In the case of this clone: Sequence at one end of the junction differs from germline and may be a read error. V is TRBV5-3 and J is TRBJ1-4; 7 positions match TRBD1. TRBV5-3 is given ORF status, its function remaining uncertain. CDR3 length: 15 residues. This CDR3 is CASSFGPQGYEKLFF. The CDR3 nucleotides read TGTGCCAGCAGCTTTGGTCCACAGGGGTATGAAAAACTGTTTTTT.

V is TRBV30 and J is TRBJ2-7, with TRBD2 matching 9 bases. The germline CDR1 and CDR2 sequences are GTSNPN and SVGIG (reference sequence). CDR3 length: 14 residues. V lost 2 bases and J lost 4; bases outside the gene matches: 6. The CDR3 bases are TGTGCCTGGAGTCCTTGGACTAGCGTTTACGAGCAGTACTTC. It codes for CAWSPWTSVYEQYF.

The chain links TRBV9 to TRBJ2-3; D could derive from TRBD1 or TRBD2 (6 bases each). This CDR3 has 14 amino acids. V was clipped by 6 bases and J by 0 bases, with 11 bases between them. Germline V lookup: CDR1 SGDLS, CDR2 YYNGEE. The CDR3 protein is CASTTGTSTDTQYF. The CDR3 bases are TGTGCCAGCACCACAGGGACTAGCACAGATACGCAGTATTTT.

This chain joins TRBV5-1 and TRBJ1-2; D unclear. Germline lookup yields CDR1 SGHRS and CDR2 YFSETQ. V was shortened by 6 bases and J by 2 bases, with 14 bases between the two germline ends. The CDR3 runs 14 residues. Written as DNA, the CDR3 is TGCGCCAGCATGGTCAGCCCGGAGAACTATGGCTACACCTTC. Translation: CASMVSPENYGYTF.

The CDR3: CASSEGLWDTGELFF. The DNA for the CDR3 is TGTGCCAGCAGCGAAGGGTTGTGGGACACCGGGGAGCTGTTTTTT. The rearrangement joins TRBV5-8 to TRBJ2-2; D is unclear. The CDR3 consists of 15 residues. With 4 bases removed from V and 3 bases from J, the gap between germline ends came to 13 bases. Germline V CDR1 and CDR2: SGHTS, YDEGEE. The full variable domain, rest sourced from reference TRBV5-8 and TRBJ2-2, is EAGVTQSPTHLIKTRGQQATLRCSPISGHTSVYWYQQALGLGLQFLLWYDEGEERNRGNFPPRFSGRQFPNYSSELNVNALELEDSALYLCASSEGLWDTGELFFGEGSRLTVL.

The chain employs TRBV5-1 and TRBJ1-1, with 7 bases matching TRBD1. V shed 5 bases and J 5 bases; nucleotides not matched to a gene: 9. Germline values: CDR1 SGHRS, CDR2 YFSETQ. The CDR3 covers 14 residues. The CDR3: CASRGPGQRTEAFF. The CDR3 DNA is TGCGCCAGCAGGGGGCCGGGACAGAGGACTGAAGCTTTCTTT.

V is TRBV15 and J is TRBJ2-1; possibly TRBD1 for D (5 bases). The CDR3 runs to 12 residues. Trimming cost V 2 bases and J 8 bases, with 7 bases left between them. The germline CDR1 and CDR2 sequences are LNHNV and YYDKDF (reference sequence). CDR3 sequence (DNA): TGTGCCACCAGCAGACAGGGCTATGAGCAGTTCTTC. Translating it yields CATSRQGYEQFF.

The rearrangement uses TRBV6-5 and TRBJ1-4, with TRBD1 identical over 12 bases. V lost 5 bases and J lost 8; bases outside the gene matches: 6. The CDR3 length is 15 residues. Germline values: CDR1 MNHEY, CDR2 SVGAGI. Written as DNA, the CDR3 is TGTGCCAGCAGTCGGGACAGGGGGCGGGAGGAAAAACTGTTTTTT. Protein sequence: CASSRDRGREEKLFF.

This clone turned up a few times. The rearrangement links TRBV7-7 to TRBJ2-7; either TRBD1 or TRBD2 may supply D (5 bases each). V was trimmed by 5 bases and J by 6 bases, leaving 20 bases between them. The CDR3 runs 15 residues. Per the germline V gene, CDR1 is SSHAT and CDR2 is FNYEAQ (reference sequence). The CDR3 spells CASSPDPGPSSEQYF. CDR3 DNA sequence: TGTGCCAGCAGCCCCGATCCGGGACCGAGTTCCGAGCAGTACTTC.

The chain links TRBV18 to TRBJ1-1; a possible D gene is TRBD1 (5 bases). This CDR3 has 13 amino acids. Germline V gene lookup returns CDR1 KGHSH and CDR2 LQKENI. V was pared by 7 bases and J by 4 bases, with 13 bases between. This chain's CDR3 is CASLTGVGTEAFF. CDR3 coding DNA: TGTGCCAGCTTAACGGGGGTAGGCACTGAAGCTTTCTTT.

The chain uses TRBV11-2 and TRBJ2-3, with 7 bases matching TRBD2. This CDR3 region has 18 residues. After removal of 5 bases from V and 3 bases from J, the junction contained 17 bases not matched to a gene. CDR1 is SGHAT, CDR2 FQNNGV, per germline. CDR3 in DNA: TGTGCCAGCAGCCCACGGAGCGGGGCTTCCCTTTCTACAGATACGCAGTATTTT. Translating it yields CASSPRSGASLSTDTQYF.

This sequence joins TRBV6-1 and TRBJ2-2; D gene ambiguous. CDR3 length: 14 residues. Trimming left V 5 bases short and J 4 bases short, with 11 bases between. From germline, CDR1 is MNHNS and CDR2 SASEGT. CDR3 sequence reads: CASSQTTPTGELFF. DNA for the CDR3: TGTGCCAGCAGTCAGACCACCCCCACCGGGGAGCTGTTTTTT.

This sequence joins TRBV6-6 and TRBJ1-4; D perhaps matches TRBD1 (5 bases). Trimming took 7 bases from V and 8 from J, leaving 20 bases between them. CDR1 and CDR2 (germline): MNHNY, SVGAGI (reference sequence). CDR3 length equals 15 residues. CDR3 sequence (DNA): TGTGCCAGCACCAAAAGGGACGGGGGAACGGAAAAACTGTTTTTT. This encodes CASTKRDGGTEKLFF.

The CDR3 protein is CAISEFSGGRTDTQYF. As DNA, the CDR3 is TGTGCCATCAGTGAGTTTTCGGGGGGTCGCACAGATACGCAGTATTTT. The chain is built from TRBV10-3 and TRBJ2-3; 7 bases match TRBD2. J lost 1 base, V lost 1 base, and 5 bases had no gene match. CDR3 length: 16 amino acids. Germline values: CDR1 ENHRY, CDR2 SYGVKD.

CDR3 DNA sequence: TGTGCCAGCTCCCAGGCGGGGGGCCTTAGCTCCTACGAGCAGTACTTC. This codes for CASSQAGGLSSYEQYF. The rearrangement uses TRBV18 and TRBJ2-7; 8 bases fit TRBD2. V gave up 6 bases and J gave up 0 bases; unmatched junction bases: 10. Germline V gives CDR1 KGHSH, CDR2 LQKENI. The CDR3 is 16 amino acids.

The rearrangement joins TRBV6-1 to TRBJ2-3; D is possibly TRBD1 (6 bases). The V and J ends lost 8 bases and 3 bases respectively, with 12 bases between them. The germline gives CDR1 MNHNS, CDR2 SASEGT. This CDR3 is built from 13 residues. The CDR3 region has the DNA TGTGCCAGCCGCTACAGGGAAACAGATACGCAGTATTTT. Encoded protein: CASRYRETDTQYF.

The chain couples TRBV18 to TRBJ2-3; 12 bases are a match to TRBD2. The length of the CDR3 is 16 residues. Germline CDR1 and CDR2: KGHSH and LQKENI. V was clipped by 10 bases and J by 1 base; unmatched bases: 9. For the CDR3, the DNA is TGTGCCACTCAGCGGCTAGCGGGAGGGCGCACAGATACGCAGTATTTT. It encodes CATQRLAGGRTDTQYF.